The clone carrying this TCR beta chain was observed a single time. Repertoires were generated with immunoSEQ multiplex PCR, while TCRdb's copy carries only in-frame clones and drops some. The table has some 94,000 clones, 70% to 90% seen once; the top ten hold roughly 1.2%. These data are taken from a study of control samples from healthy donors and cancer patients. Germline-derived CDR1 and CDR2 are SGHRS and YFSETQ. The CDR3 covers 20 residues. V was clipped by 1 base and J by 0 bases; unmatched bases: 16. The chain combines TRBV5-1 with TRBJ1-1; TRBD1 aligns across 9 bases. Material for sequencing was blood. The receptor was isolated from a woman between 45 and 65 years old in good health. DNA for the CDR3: TGCGCCAGCAGCTTGCAAGGGACAGGGTACCCCGGGAGGGTGAACACTGAAGCTTTCTTT. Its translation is CASSLQGTGYPGRVNTEAFF.